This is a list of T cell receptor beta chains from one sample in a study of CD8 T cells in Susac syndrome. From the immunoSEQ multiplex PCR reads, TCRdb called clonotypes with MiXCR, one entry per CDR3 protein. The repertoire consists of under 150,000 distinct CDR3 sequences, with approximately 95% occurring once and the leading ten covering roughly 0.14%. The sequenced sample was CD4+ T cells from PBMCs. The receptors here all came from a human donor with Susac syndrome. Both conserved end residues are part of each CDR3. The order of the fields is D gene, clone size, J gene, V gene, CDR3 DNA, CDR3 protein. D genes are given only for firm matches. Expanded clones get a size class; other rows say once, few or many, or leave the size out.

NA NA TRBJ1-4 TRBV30 TGTGCCTGGGGGACCTTGGCTAATGAAAAACTGTTTTTT CAWGTLANEKLFF
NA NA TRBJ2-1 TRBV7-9 TGTGCCAGCAGCTTAGCGGGAGTAGGTAATGAGCAGTTCTTC CASSLAGVGNEQFF
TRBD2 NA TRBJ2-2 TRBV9 TGTGCCAGCAGCCTTGGACTAGCGGGAGCGGTTAAAAACACCGGGGAGCTGTTTTTT CASSLGLAGAVKNTGELFF
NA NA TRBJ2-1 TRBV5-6 TGTGCCAGCAGCCTTATTCCCCAACACAATGAGCAGTTCTTC CASSLIPQHNEQFF
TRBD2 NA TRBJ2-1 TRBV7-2 TGTGCCAGCAGCCGGGACTACTACAATGAGCAGTTCTTC CASSRDYYNEQFF
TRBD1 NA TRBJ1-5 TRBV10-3 TGTGCCATCAGTACCACAGGGGCGGAACAGCCCCAGCATTTT CAISTTGAEQPQHF
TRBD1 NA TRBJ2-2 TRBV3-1 TGTGCCAGCAGCCAAACGAGGACAGGGCGACCCGGGGAGCTGTTTTTT CASSQTRTGRPGELFF
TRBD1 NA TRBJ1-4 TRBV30 TGTGCCTGGAGTGTAGGCTCCGGGACAGGGGGTGAAAAACTGTTTTTT CAWSVGSGTGGEKLFF
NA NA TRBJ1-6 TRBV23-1 TGCGCCAGCACCCGCACAAGGCCCTATAATTCACCCCTCCACTTT CASTRTRPYNSPLHF
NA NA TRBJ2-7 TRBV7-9 TGTGCCAGCAGCTTAGGGCCGGTGGACTTCTCCTACGAGCAGTACTTC CASSLGPVDFSYEQYF
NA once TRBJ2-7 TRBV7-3 TGTGCCAGCACCCCCGGGCCCGGGGGTGAGCAGTACTTC CASTPGPGGEQYF
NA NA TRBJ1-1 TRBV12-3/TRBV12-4 TGTGCCATTACGGGATTCGGGGACACTGAAGCTTTCTTT CAITGFGDTEAFF
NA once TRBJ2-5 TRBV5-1 TGCGCCAGCAGCTCCGGACCCCTCTTTGGGGAGACCCAGTACTTC CASSSGPLFGETQYF
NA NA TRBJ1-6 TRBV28 TGTGCCAGCAGTTTACGGACGGGGACGTATTCACCCCTCCACTTT CASSLRTGTYSPLHF
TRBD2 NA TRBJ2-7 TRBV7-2 TGTGCCAGCAGCTTACTGACTAGCGGGAGACGCTACGAGCAGTACTTC CASSLLTSGRRYEQYF
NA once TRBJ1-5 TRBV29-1 TGCAGCGTTGGTGGGACCCTTTATCAGCCCCAGCATTTT CSVGGTLYQPQHF
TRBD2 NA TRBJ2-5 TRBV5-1 TGCGCCAGCAGCTTGGGCCCTAGCGGGGGGGCTGTCCAAGAGACCCAGTACTTC CASSLGPSGGAVQETQYF
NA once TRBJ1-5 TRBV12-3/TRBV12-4 TGTGCCAGCAGTTTGCGGGGATATCAGCCCCAGCATTTT CASSLRGYQPQHF